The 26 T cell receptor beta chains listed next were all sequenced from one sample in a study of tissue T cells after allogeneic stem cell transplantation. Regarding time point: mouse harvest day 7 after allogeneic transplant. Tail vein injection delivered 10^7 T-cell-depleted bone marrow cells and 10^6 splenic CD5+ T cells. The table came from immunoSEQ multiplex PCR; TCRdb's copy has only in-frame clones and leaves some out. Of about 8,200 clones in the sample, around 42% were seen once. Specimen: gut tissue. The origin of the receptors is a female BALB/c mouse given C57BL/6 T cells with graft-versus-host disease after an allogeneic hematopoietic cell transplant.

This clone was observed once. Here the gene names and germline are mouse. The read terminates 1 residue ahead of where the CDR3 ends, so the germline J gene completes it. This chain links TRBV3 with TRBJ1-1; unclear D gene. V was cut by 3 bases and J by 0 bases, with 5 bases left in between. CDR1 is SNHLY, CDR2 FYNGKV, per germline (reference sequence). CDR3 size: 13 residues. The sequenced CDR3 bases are TGTGCCAGCAGCTTGACAACAAACACAGAAGTCTTC. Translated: CASSLTTNTEVF. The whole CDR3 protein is CASSLTTNTEVFF.

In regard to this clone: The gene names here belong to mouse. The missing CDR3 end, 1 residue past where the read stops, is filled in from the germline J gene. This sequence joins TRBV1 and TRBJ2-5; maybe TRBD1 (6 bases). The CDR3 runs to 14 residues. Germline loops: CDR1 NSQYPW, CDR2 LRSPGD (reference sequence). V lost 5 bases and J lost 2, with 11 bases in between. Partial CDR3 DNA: TGCACCTGCAGTCCGGGACATCCCCAAGACACCCAGTAC. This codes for CTCSPGHPQDTQY. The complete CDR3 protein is CTCSPGHPQDTQYF. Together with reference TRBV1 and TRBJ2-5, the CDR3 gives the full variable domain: VTLLEQNPRWRLVPRGQAVNLRCILKNSQYPWMSWYQQDLQKQLQWLFTLRSPGDKEVKSLPGADYLATRVTDTELRLQVANMSQGRTLYCTCSPGHPQDTQYFGPGTRLLVL.

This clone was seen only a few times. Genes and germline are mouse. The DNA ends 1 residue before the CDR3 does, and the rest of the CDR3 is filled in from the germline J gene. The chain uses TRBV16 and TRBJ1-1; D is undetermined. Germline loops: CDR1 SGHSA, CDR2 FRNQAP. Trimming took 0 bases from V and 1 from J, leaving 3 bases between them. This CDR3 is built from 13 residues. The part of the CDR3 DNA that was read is TGTGCAAGCAGCTTAGAGGGAAACACAGAAGTCTTC. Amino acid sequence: CASSLEGNTEVF. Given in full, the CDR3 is CASSLEGNTEVFF.

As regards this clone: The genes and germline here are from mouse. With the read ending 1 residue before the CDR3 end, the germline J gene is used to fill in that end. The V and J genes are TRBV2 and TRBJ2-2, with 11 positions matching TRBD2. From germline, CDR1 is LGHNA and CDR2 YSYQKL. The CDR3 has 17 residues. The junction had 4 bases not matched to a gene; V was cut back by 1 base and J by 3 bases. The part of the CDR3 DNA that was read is TGTGCCAGCAGCCAAGGGACTGGGGGGCGCGACACCGGGCAGCTCTAC. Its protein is CASSQGTGGRDTGQLY. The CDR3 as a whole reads CASSQGTGGRDTGQLYF.

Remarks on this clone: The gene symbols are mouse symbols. CDR3 residues: CASSLEGGDSYEQYF. The part of the CDR3 DNA that was read is TGTGCAAGCAGCTTAGAGGGGGGGGACTCCTATGAACAGTAC. This chain connects TRBV16 to TRBJ2-7, with TRBD2 matching 7 bases. Sequencing ends 1 residue short of the CDR3 end; the germline J gene provides the rest. This CDR3 is 15 amino acids long. V lost 0 bases, J lost 0 bases, and 2 bases stayed unmatched. CDR1 is SGHSA and CDR2 is FRNQAP in the germline V gene.

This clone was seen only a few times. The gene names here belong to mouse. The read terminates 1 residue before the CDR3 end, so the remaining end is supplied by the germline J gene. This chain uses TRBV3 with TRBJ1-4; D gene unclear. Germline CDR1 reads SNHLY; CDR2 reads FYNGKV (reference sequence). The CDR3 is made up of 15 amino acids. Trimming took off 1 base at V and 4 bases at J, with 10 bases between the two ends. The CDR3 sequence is CASSLDGRRNERLFF. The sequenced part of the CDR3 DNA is TGTGCCAGCAGCTTAGACGGACGGCGCAACGAAAGATTATTT.

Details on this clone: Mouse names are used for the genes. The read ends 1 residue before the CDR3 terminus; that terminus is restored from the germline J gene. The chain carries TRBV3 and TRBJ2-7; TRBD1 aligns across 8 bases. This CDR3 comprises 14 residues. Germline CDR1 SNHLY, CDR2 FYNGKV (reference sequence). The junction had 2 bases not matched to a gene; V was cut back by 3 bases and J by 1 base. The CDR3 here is CASSFGTGSYEQYF. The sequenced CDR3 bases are TGTGCCAGCAGCTTTGGGACAGGTTCCTATGAACAGTAC.

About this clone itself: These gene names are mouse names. The DNA read from the CDR3 is TGCTCCAGTCGGGACAGGGGTGCAAACACAGAAGTCTTC. It codes for CSSRDRGANTEVF. The entire CDR3 sequence reads CSSRDRGANTEVFF. The V call is TRBV23, the J call TRBJ1-1; the table names TRBD1, a call not compared with the DNA. The CDR3 is cut off 1 residue early in the read; its end comes from the germline J gene. Germline V gene sequence: CDR1 KGHTA, CDR2 FQNQQP. CDR3 length equals 14 residues.

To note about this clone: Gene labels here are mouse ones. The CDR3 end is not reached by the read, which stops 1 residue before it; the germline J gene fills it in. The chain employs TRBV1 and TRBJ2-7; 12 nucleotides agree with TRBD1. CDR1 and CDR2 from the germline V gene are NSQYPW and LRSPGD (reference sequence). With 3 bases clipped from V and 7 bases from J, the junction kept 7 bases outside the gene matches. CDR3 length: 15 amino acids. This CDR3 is CTCSASGQGAREQYF. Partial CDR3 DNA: TGCACCTGCAGTGCCTCGGGACAGGGGGCGCGAGAACAGTAC.

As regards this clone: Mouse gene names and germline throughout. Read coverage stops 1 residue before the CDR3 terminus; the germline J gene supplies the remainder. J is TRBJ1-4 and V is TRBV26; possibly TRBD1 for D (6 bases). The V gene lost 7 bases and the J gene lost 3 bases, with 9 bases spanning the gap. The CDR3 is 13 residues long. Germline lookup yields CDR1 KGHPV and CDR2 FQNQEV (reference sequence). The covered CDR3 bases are TGTGCCAGCACGCAGGGGCCCAACGAAAGATTATTT. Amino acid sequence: CASTQGPNERLF. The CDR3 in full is CASTQGPNERLFF.

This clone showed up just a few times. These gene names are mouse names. CDR3 sequence: CASSFTGASEQYF. Partial CDR3 DNA: TGTGCCAGCAGCTTCACTGGGGCGAGTGAACAGTAC. This rearrangement joins TRBV3 to TRBJ2-7, with 7 bases lining up with TRBD2. The read comes to an end 1 residue before the CDR3 does, leaving the germline J gene to fill in the end. This CDR3 spans 13 amino acids. The V gene end was trimmed by 3 bases and the J gene end by 6 bases; junction bases not matched to a gene: 5. Germline assignment: CDR1 SNHLY and CDR2 FYNGKV (reference sequence). The full variable domain, in which reference TRBV3 and TRBJ2-7 provide the parts outside the CDR3, is GPKVLQIPSHQIIDMGQMVTLNCDPVSNHLYFYWYKQILGQQMEFLVNFYNGKVMEKSKLFKDQFSVERPDGSYFTLKIQPTALEDSAVYFCASSFTGASEQYFGPGTRLTVL.

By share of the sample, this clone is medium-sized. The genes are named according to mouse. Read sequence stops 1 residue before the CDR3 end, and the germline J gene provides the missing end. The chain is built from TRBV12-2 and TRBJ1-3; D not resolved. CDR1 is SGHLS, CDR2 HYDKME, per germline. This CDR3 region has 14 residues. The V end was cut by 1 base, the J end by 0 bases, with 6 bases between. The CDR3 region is CASSLTISGNTLYF. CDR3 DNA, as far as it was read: TGTGCCAGCTCTCTAACCATTTCTGGAAATACGCTCTAT.

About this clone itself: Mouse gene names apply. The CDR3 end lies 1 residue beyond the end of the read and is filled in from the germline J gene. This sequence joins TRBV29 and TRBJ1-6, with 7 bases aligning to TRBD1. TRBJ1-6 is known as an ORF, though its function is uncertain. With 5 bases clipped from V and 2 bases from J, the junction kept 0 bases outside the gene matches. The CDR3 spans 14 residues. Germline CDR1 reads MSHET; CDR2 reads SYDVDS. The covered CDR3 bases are TGTGCTAGCAGTACAGGGGCCTATAATTCGCCCCTCTAC. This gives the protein CASSTGAYNSPLY. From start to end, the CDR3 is CASSTGAYNSPLYF.

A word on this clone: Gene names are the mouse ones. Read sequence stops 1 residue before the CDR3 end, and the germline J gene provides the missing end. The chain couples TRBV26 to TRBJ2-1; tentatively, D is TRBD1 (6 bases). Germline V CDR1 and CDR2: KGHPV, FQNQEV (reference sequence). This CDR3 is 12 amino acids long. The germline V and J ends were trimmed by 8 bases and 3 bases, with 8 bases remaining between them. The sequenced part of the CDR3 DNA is TGTGCCAGCGGACAGATCTATGCTGAGCAGTTC. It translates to CASGQIYAEQF. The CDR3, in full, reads CASGQIYAEQFF.

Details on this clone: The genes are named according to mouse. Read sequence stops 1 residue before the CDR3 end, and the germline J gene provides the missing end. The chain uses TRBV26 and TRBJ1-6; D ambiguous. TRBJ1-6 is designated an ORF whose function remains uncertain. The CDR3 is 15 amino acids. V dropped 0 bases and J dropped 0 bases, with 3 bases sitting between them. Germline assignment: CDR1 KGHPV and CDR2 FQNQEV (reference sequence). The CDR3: CASSLSVSYNSPLYF. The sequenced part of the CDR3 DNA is TGTGCCAGCAGTCTGTCAGTTTCCTATAATTCGCCCCTCTAC.

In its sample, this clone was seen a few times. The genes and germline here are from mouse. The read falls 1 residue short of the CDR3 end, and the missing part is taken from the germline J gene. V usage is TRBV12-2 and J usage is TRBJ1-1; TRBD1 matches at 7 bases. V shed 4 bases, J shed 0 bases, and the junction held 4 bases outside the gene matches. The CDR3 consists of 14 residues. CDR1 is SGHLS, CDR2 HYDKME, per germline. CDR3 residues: CASSAGTANTEVFF. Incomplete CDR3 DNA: TGTGCCAGCTCCGCCGGGACAGCAAACACAGAAGTCTTC.

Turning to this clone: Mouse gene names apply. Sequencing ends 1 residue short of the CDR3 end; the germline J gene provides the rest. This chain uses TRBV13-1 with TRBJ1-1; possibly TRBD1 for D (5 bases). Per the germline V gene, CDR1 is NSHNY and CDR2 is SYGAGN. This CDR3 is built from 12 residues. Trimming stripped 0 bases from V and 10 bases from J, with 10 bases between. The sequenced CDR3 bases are TGTGCCAGCAGTGATGGCCAGGGAGGAGTCTTC. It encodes CASSDGQGGVF. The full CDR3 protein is CASSDGQGGVFF.

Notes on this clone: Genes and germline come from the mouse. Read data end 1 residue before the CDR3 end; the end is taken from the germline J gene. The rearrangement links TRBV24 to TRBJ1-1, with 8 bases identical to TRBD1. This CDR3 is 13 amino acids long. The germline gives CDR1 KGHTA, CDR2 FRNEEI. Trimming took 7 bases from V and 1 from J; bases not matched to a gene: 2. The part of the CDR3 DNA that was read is TGTGCCAGCAAGGACAGGGTAAACACAGAAGTCTTC. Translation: CASKDRVNTEVF. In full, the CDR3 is CASKDRVNTEVFF.

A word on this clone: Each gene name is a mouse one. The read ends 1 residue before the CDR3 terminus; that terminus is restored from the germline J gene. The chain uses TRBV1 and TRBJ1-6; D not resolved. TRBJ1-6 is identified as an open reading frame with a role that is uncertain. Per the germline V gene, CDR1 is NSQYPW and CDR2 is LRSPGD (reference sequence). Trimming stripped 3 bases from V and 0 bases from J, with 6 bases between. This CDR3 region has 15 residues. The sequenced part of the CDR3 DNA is TGCACCTGCAGTGCTAAGCTTTCCTATAATTCGCCCCTCTAC. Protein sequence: CTCSAKLSYNSPLY. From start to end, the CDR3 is CTCSAKLSYNSPLYF.

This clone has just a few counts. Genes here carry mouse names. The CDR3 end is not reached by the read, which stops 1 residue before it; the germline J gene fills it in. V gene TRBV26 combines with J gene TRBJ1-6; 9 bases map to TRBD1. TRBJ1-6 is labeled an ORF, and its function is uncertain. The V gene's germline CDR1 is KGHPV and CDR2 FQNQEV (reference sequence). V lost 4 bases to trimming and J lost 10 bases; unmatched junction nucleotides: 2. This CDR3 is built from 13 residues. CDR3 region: CASSRQGESPLYF. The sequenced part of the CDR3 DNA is TGTGCCAGCAGTCGACAGGGGGAGTCGCCCCTCTAC.

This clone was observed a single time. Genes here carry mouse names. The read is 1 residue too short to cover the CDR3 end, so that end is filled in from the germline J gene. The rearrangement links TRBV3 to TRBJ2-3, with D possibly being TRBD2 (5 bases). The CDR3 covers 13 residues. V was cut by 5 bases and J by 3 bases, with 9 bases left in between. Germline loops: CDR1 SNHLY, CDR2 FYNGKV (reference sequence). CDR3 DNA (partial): TGTGCCAGCAGCCCTCTGGGAGCAGAAACGCTGTAT. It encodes CASSPLGAETLY. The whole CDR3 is CASSPLGAETLYF.

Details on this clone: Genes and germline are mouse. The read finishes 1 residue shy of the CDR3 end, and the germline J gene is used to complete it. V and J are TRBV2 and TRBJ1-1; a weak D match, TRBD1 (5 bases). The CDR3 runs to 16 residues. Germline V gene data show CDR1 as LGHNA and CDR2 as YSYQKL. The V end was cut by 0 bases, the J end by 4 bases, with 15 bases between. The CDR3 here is CASSQDFGARVTEVFF. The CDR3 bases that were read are TGTGCCAGCAGCCAAGACTTCGGGGCGCGAGTCACAGAAGTCTTC.

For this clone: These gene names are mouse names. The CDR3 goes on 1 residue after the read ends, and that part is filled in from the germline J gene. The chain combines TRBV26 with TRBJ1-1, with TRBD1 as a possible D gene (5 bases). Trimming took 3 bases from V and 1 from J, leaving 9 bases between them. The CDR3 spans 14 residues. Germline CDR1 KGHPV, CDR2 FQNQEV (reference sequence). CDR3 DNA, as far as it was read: TGTGCCAGCAGTCTTTCGCAGGGGAACACAGAAGTCTTC. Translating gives CASSLSQGNTEVF. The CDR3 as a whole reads CASSLSQGNTEVFF.

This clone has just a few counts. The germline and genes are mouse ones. The CDR3 reads CASSLGGFNQDTQYF. The CDR3 bases that were read are TGTGCCAGCTCTCTTGGGGGATTTAACCAAGACACCCAGTAC. This chain joins TRBV12-2 and TRBJ2-5, with D tentatively TRBD2 (6 bases). The read ends 1 residue shy of where the CDR3 ends; the end is completed using the germline J gene. The V end lost 1 base, the J end lost 0 bases, and 10 bases lay between the germline ends. CDR1 is SGHLS and CDR2 is HYDKME in the germline V gene. The CDR3 totals 15 residues.

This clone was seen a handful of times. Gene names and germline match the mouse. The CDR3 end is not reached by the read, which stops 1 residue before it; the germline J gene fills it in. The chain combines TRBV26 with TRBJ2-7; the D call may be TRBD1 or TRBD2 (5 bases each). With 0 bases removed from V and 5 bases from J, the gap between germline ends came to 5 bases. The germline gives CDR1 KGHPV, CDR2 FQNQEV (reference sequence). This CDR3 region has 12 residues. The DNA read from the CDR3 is TGTGCCAGCAGTCTGTCGGGGGATGAACAGTAC. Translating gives CASSLSGDEQY. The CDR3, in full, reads CASSLSGDEQYF.

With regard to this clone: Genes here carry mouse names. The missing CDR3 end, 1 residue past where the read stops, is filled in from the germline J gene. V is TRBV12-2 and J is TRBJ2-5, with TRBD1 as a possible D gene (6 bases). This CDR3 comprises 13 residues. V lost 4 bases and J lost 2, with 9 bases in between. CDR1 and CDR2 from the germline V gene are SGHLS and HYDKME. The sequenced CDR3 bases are TGTGCCAGCTCCAGGGACATCCAAGACACCCAGTAC. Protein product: CASSRDIQDTQY. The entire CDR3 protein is CASSRDIQDTQYF.